The 4 T cell receptor beta chains below all came from one sample that was sequenced in a study of blood T cells in healthy people across ages. Next came a second PCR, run for roughly 6 to 11 cycles, which used a sample-barcoded 5' primer along with a J-beta primer mix. TCRdb independently ran MiXCR on the 5' RACE reads; one entry per CDR3 protein. The repertoire consists of some 1,800,000 distinct CDR3 sequences, with about two fifths occurring once and the leading ten covering more than 20%. Material: blood. The receptors were sampled from a human donor in good health.

As DNA, the CDR3 is TGTGCCAGCAGCCCCCCCGGGGCCTCTTATGGCTACACCTTC. Amino acids: CASSPPGASYGYTF. The rearrangement uses TRBV4-2 and TRBJ1-2, with a possible D match to TRBD1 (5 bases). V lost 4 bases to trimming and J lost 5 bases, with 14 bases between them. The germline CDR1 and CDR2 sequences are LGHNA and YNFKEQ. The CDR3 loop spans 14 amino acids.

With regard to this clonotype: Without the conserved terminal phenylalanine or tryptophan, this CDR3 likely stems from a read error. The V call is TRBV7-9, the J call TRBJ1-1; D unresolved. Germline CDR1 is SEHNR and CDR2 is FQNEAQ (reference sequence). CDR3 length: 14 residues. Trimming took 5 bases from V and 3 from J, leaving 13 bases between them. The CDR3 sequence: CASSPDGLYTEAFC. For the CDR3, the DNA is TGTGCCAGCAGCCCTGACGGACTGTACACTGAAGCTTTCTGT.

This chain joins TRBV5-1 and TRBJ2-3; D gene uncertain. Trimming took off 4 bases at V and 3 bases at J, with 15 bases between the two ends. Germline-derived CDR1 and CDR2 are SGHRS and YFSETQ. The CDR3 is 15 amino acids. The CDR3 loop is CASSPLSVRTDTQYF. CDR3 in DNA: TGCGCCAGCAGCCCTCTATCGGTGAGAACAGATACGCAGTATTTT.

The V gene is TRBV6-2 or TRBV6-3, the J gene TRBJ1-2; TRBD1 might be the D (6 bases). There are 13 residues in the CDR3. Trimming removed 7 bases at V and 0 bases at J, with 9 bases between. Germline V gene data show CDR1 as MNHEY and CDR2 as SVGEGT. DNA for the CDR3: TGTGCCAGCATTGGGACATCTAACTATGGCTACACCTTC. Its protein product is CASIGTSNYGYTF.